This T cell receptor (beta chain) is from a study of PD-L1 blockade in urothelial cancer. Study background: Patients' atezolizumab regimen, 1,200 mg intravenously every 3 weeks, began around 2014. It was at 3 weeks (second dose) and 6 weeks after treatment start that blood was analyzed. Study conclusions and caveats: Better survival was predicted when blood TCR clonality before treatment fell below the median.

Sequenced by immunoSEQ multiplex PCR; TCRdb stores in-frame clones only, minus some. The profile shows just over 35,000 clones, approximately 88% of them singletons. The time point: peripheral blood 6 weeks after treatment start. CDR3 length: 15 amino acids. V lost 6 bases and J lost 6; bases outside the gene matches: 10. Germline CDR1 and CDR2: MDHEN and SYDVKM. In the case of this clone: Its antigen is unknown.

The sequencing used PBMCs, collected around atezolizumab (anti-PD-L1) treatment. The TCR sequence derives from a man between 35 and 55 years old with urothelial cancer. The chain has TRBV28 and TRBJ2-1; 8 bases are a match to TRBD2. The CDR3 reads CASSVRGAGVNEQFF. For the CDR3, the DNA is TGTGCCAGCAGCGTCAGGGGAGCGGGAGTCAATGAGCAGTTCTTC.